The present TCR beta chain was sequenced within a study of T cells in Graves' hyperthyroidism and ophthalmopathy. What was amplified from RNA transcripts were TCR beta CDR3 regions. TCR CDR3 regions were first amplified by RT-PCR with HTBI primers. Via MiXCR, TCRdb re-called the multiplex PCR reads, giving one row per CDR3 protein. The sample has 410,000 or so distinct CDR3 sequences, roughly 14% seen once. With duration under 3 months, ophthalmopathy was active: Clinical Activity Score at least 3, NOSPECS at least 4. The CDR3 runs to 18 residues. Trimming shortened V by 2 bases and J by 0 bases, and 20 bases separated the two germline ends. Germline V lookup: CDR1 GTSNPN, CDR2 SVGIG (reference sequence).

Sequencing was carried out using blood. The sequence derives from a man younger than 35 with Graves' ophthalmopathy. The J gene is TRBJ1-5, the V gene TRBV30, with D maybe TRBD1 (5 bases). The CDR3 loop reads CAWSLPPGTFHSNQPQHF. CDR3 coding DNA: TGTGCCTGGAGTCTCCCTCCCGGGACCTTCCATAGCAATCAGCCCCAGCATTTT.